This TCR beta chain comes out of a study of T cell repertoires in cytomegalovirus infection. Looking at the study overall: Carrying CMV and the relevant HLA type showed in public TCR beta signatures. The study's findings and limits: Carriers of CMV and the relevant HLA type were discriminated by public TCR beta frequency. CMV-specific TCR beta clonotypes restricted by HLA-C dominated the ex vivo response.

This clonotype was counted at least ten times. Antigen unknown. There are 16 residues in the CDR3. Germline V gene lookup returns CDR1 SGHTA and CDR2 FQGNSA. Trimming left V 5 bases short and J 4 bases short, with 15 bases between. TCRdb analysed the reads with MiXCR anew, one entry per CDR3 protein. The top ten hold roughly two thirds of the sample, which has around 71,000 distinct CDR3 sequences, around 20% seen once. The rearrangement joins TRBV7-2 to TRBJ1-6, with D uncertain. This sequence was found in a human donor in good health (CMV status not recorded). Some clones in this sample may be carry-over from other donors' samples. The sample in question was CD8+ T cells from cultured PBMCs, obtained from culture after CMV antigen stimulation. CDR3 nucleotides: TGTGCCAGCAGCGATTGGCGAGTAGGGTATAATTCACCCCTCCACTTT. Protein product: CASSDWRVGYNSPLHF.